The present T cell receptor beta chain was sequenced within a study of cytotoxic CD8 clonotypes in ibrutinib-treated CLL. At the level of the study: Response samples were obtained once patients had received a median 12 months of treatment, range 6 to 36. Averaging across samples gave about 230,000 productive templates and roughly 87,000 productive rearrangements. Whole-study findings and limits: Clonality rose at ibrutinib response, held steady in sustained remission, and fell toward baseline at progression.

This clone appeared once. Its antigen is not identified. A 1 in 200,000 to 1 in 1 million T cell depth was the sequencing target. Produced via immunoSEQ multiplex PCR; TCRdb's table is partial and in-frame only. The table includes 190,000 or so clones, approximately 68% detected once. Trimming took off 5 bases at V and 10 bases at J, with 11 bases between the two ends. Germline V CDR1 and CDR2: LGHNT, FRNRAP. The CDR3 runs to 11 residues. This sequence joins TRBV12-5 and TRBJ2-5; TRBD2 might be the D (5 bases). This sequence originates from a human donor with chronic lymphocytic leukemia. The specimen was PBMCs, collected after 24 months of ibrutinib treatment. In DNA form, the CDR3 reads TGTGCTAGTGGTCAGAGGGATAGCCAGTACTTC. Translated, it gives CASGQRDSQYF.